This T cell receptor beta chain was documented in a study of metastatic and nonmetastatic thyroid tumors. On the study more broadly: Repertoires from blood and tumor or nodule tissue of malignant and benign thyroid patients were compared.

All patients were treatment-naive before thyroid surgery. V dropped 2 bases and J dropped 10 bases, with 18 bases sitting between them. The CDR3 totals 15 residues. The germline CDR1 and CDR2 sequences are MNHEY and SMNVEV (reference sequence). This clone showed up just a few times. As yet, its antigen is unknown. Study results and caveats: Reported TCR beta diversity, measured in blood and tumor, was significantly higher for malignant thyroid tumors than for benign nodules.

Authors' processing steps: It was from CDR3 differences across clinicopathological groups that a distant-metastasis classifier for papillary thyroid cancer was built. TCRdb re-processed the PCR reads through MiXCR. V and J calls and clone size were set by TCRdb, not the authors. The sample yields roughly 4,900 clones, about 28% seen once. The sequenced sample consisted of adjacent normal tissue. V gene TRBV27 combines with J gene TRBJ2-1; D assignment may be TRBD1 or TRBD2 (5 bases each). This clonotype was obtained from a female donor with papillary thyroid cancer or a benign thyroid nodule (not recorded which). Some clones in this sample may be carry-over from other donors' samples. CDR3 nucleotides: TGTGCCAGCAGTTTACGGGACCCAGGGACCGGGGAGCAGTTCTTC. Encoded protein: CASSLRDPGTGEQFF.